The clone carrying this TCR beta chain appeared many times. Its target is unknown. This CDR3 has 13 residues. The V end lost 5 bases, the J end lost 1 base, and 8 bases lay between the germline ends. Germline-derived CDR1 and CDR2 are SQVTM and ANQGSEA. Hyperthyroidism of Graves' type that showed no ophthalmopathy progression within 18 months was stable. Patients were aged 18 to 65, had disease duration under 2 months, and had newly diagnosed hyperthyroidism. Used for diagnoses were clinical symptoms, serum thyroxine and TRAb, thyroid ultrasound and orbital computed tomography. TCR beta CDR3 sequences were amplified from RNA transcripts. The HTBI set primed first-round TCR CDR3 RT-PCR. Each CDR3 protein gets one entry after TCRdb re-called the multiplex PCR reads with MiXCR. The repertoire holds about 420,000 distinct CDR3 sequences, with approximately 14% as singletons. This sample is drawn from a study of T cells in Graves' hyperthyroidism and ophthalmopathy. Points from the study as a whole: Blood also carried most thyroid clonotypes expanded above 0.001.

Sequencing was carried out using blood. This chain joins TRBV29-1 and TRBJ2-2; no reliable D call. The sequence was obtained from a woman younger than 30 with Graves' hyperthyroidism. CDR3 coding DNA: TGCAGCGTTCGTGGGGAGAACACCGGGGAGCTGTTTTTT. Residues: CSVRGENTGELFF.